This TCR beta chain came from a study of blood T cell repertoires in COVID-19. Participants came from about 23 US areas, aged about 18 to 100 years. Resolution of symptoms, clearance, or two negative PCRs was present in recovered Cohort 3 donors. The V segment lost 1 base and the J segment 0 bases; nucleotides outside the gene matches: 3. Germline CDR1 reads MNHEY; CDR2 reads SMNVEV (reference sequence). The CDR3 loop spans 18 amino acids. Here immunoSEQ multiplex PCR was the method, and the copy in TCRdb shows in-frame clones only, minus some. This table holds about 320,000 clones, roughly 89% found once.

This clonotype was obtained from a man aged 60 to 75 who had recovered from COVID-19. The rearrangement joins TRBV27 to TRBJ2-2, with 12 bases lining up with TRBD2. Material: PBMCs or T cells enriched from blood (not recorded which). The DNA of the CDR3 is TGTGCCAGCAGTTTATTACTAGCGGGAGGTCCGAACACCGGGGAGCTGTTTTTT. It specifies CASSLLLAGGPNTGELFF.